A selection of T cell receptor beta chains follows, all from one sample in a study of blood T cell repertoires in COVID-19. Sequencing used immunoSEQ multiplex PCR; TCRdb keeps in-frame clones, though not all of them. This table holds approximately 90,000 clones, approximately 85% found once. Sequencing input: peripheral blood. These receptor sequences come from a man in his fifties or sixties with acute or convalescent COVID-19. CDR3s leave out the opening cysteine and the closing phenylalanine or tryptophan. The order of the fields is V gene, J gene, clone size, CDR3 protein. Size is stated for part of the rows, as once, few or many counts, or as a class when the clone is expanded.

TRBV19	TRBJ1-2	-	ASRNPTVNYGYT
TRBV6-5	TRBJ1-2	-	ASSYLQTGDGYT
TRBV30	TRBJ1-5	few	AWSLGQSNQPQH
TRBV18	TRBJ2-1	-	ASYLDRGEYNEQF
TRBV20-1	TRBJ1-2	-	SASSWDRLNYGYT
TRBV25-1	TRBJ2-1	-	ASNAGYSDEQF
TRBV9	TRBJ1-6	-	ASSEETGTGNSPLH
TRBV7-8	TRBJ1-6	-	ASSFGQGARSPLH
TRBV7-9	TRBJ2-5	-	ASSLADLAEETQY
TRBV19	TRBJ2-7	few	ASSRAGSTYEQY
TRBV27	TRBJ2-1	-	ASSPTTSGYNEQF
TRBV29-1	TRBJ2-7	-	SVEDPRQGPGGEQY
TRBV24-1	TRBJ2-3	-	ATSDSRQFTDTQY
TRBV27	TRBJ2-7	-	ASSLIGTTSYEQY
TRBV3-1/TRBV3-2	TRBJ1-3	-	ASSLPQGMGSGNTIY
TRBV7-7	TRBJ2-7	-	ASSSGVHYEQY
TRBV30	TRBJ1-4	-	AWSVIQGGEKLF
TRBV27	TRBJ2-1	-	ASSGGTSGSGSYNEQF
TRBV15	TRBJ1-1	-	ATSRGQGLNTEAF
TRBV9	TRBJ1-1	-	ASSVVGRVVTEAF
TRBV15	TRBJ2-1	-	ATSRDGTSGNEQF
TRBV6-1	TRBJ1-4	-	ASSESGFEKLF
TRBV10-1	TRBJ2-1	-	ASSKHSYNEQF
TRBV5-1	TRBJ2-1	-	ASSHDWNEQF
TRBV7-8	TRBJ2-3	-	ASSSGTGGTDTQY
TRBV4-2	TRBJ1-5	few	ASSQGIRGWGNQPQH
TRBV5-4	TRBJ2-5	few	AASNRWRGNLPETQY
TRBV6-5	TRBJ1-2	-	ASSSPLGYT
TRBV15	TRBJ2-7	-	ATSRSGTSNYEQY
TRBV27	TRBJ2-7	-	ASSLSRGASVAYEQY
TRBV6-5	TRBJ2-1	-	ASSYSFSSGNEQF
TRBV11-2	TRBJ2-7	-	ASSSGQILTYEQY
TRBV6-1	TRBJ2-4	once	ASSELVAGGKAKNIQY